These 32 T cell receptor beta chains share one sample of origin, sequenced in a study of T cell responses to AZD1222 COVID-19 vaccine. Some clones are missing from TCRdb's copy, which holds only in-frame ones; the method was immunoSEQ multiplex PCR. The sample includes approximately 73,000 clones, 82% seen only once; the top ten take about 3%. The material was peripheral blood, obtained on day 0 of AZD1222 vaccination. The receptors were gathered from an adult in good health.

The chain's CDR3 is CASSEMVGTGGFAGANVLTF. CDR3 DNA sequence: TGTGCCAGCAGTGAAATGGTTGGGACAGGGGGCTTCGCTGGGGCCAACGTCCTGACTTTC. The chain links TRBV6-1 to TRBJ2-6; TRBD1 matches 12 bases. Germline V gene data show CDR1 as MNHNS and CDR2 as SASEGT. V lost 2 bases, J lost 2 bases, and 10 bases stayed unmatched. The CDR3 is made up of 20 amino acids.

The V call is TRBV2, the J call TRBJ2-1, with no clear D. Germline V lookup: CDR1 SNHLY, CDR2 FYNNEI. The V and J ends lost 5 bases and 6 bases respectively, with 2 bases between them. The CDR3 has 10 residues. The CDR3 sequence: CASSLNEQFF. The CDR3 nucleotides are TGTGCCAGCAGTCTCAATGAGCAGTTCTTC.

Comment on this clone: Within the sample, other DNA sequences also encode this same CDR3. The rearrangement joins TRBV7-3 to TRBJ2-5, with TRBD2 matching over 16 bases. CDR1 is SGHTA and CDR2 is FQGTGA in the germline V gene. The CDR3 is 17 amino acids. Losses at the gene ends were 0 bases for V and 5 bases for J; bases not matched to a gene: 3. The CDR3 protein is CASSLTGLAGGGETQYF. The CDR3 DNA follows: TGTGCCAGCAGCTTAACGGGACTAGCGGGGGGGGGCGAGACCCAGTACTTC.

The chain joins TRBV10-2 to TRBJ2-1; weak D call: TRBD2 (5 bases). Trimming left V 6 bases short and J 2 bases short, with 8 bases between. In germline, CDR1 is WSHSY, CDR2 SAAADI. This CDR3 is built from 13 residues. The CDR3 sequence is CASSGNAYNEQFF. The CDR3 nucleotides read TGCGCCAGCAGCGGGAACGCCTACAATGAGCAGTTCTTC.

The chain links TRBV7-9 to TRBJ2-7, with D unclear. V lost 6 bases, J lost 4 bases, and 10 bases lay in between. This CDR3 has 12 amino acids. CDR1 is SEHNR, CDR2 FQNEAQ, per germline (reference sequence). The CDR3 loop reads CASSFGRYEQYF. The CDR3 bases are TGTGCCAGCAGTTTTGGACGGTACGAGCAGTACTTC.

This clone has a handful of counts. V usage is TRBV5-1 and J usage is TRBJ2-2, with D maybe TRBD1 (6 bases). The V gene's germline CDR1 is SGHRS and CDR2 YFSETQ. Trimming shortened V by 0 bases and J by 0 bases, and 12 bases separated the two germline ends. This CDR3 region has 17 residues. CDR3 sequence (DNA): TGCGCCAGCAGCTTGGATTCTGCAGGGGCGAACACCGGGGAGCTGTTTTTT. Amino acids: CASSLDSAGANTGELFF.

This clone was picked up one time. V is TRBV19 and J is TRBJ2-1, with 8 positions matching TRBD2. Germline values: CDR1 LNHDA, CDR2 SQIVND (reference sequence). This CDR3 spans 17 amino acids. Trimming took 5 bases from V and 1 from J; bases not matched to a gene: 10. The CDR3: CASSSRGRGGSYNEQFF. DNA for the CDR3: TGTGCCAGTAGTTCCCGGGGTCGCGGGGGGTCCTACAATGAGCAGTTCTTC.

The V call is TRBV6-5, the J call TRBJ1-4; TRBD1 might be the D (5 bases). The germline V gene encodes CDR1 MNHEY and CDR2 SVGAGI. V lost 6 bases and J 12 bases, leaving 11 bases between the germline ends. The CDR3 is 11 amino acids. CDR3 coding DNA: TGTGCCAGCAGCGCAGAAGGGGAACTGTTTTTT. This encodes CASSAEGELFF.

The chain links TRBV6-5 to TRBJ1-2; perhaps TRBD1 as D (6 bases). The CDR3 runs to 13 residues. Trimming cost V 6 bases and J 4 bases, with 12 bases left between them. Germline V gene lookup returns CDR1 MNHEY and CDR2 SVGAGI. CDR3 protein: CASRVGQLYGYTF. The CDR3 DNA reads as TGTGCCAGCAGGGTAGGACAGCTCTATGGCTACACCTTC.

This CDR3 is CATSTDSALGETQYF. As DNA, the CDR3 is TGTGCCACCAGCACCGACAGTGCCCTGGGCGAGACCCAGTACTTC. J is TRBJ2-5 and V is TRBV15, with D possibly TRBD1 on 5 matching bases. The CDR3 totals 15 residues. The V gene lost 4 bases and the J gene lost 5 bases, with 17 bases spanning the gap. CDR1 LNHNV and CDR2 YYDKDF come from the germline V gene (reference sequence).

V is TRBV18 and J is TRBJ2-7, with 9 bases aligning to TRBD1. Germline V CDR1 and CDR2: KGHSH, LQKENI. CDR3 length: 16 amino acids. V gave up 3 bases and J gave up 3 bases; unmatched junction bases: 9. CDR3 sequence (DNA): TGTGCCAGCTCACCCCCAACAAGACAGGGGGGCTACGAGCAGTACTTC. Translating gives CASSPPTRQGGYEQYF. The whole variable domain, filled in from reference TRBV18 and TRBJ2-7, reads NAGVMQNPRHLVRRRGQEARLRCSPMKGHSHVYWYRQLPEEGLKFMVYLQKENIIDESGMPKERFSAEFPKEGPSILRIQQVVRGDSAAYFCASSPPTRQGGYEQYFGPGTRLTVT.

This sequence joins TRBV7-5 and TRBJ1-5. TRBV7-5 is assigned pseudogene status. The CDR3 contains 14 residues. The CDR3 loop is CARSHRLSNQPQHF. The CDR3 DNA reads as TGTGCCAGAAGTCACCGACTGAGCAATCAGCCCCAGCATTTT.

The rearrangement links TRBV5-1 to TRBJ1-2, with D maybe TRBD1 (6 bases). Germline V CDR1 and CDR2: SGHRS, YFSETQ. The CDR3 sequence is 13 residues long. V was trimmed by 5 bases and J by 5 bases, leaving 13 bases between them. The CDR3 region is CASRQGGPYGYTF. CDR3 nucleotide sequence: TGCGCCAGCAGGCAAGGGGGTCCTTATGGCTACACCTTC.

V is TRBV2 and J is TRBJ1-4; TRBD1 aligns across 8 bases. This CDR3 has 16 residues. V shed 4 bases and J 5 bases; nucleotides not matched to a gene: 9. The V gene's germline CDR1 is SNHLY and CDR2 FYNNEI. The CDR3 sequence is CASSGGTGGLNEKLFF. The CDR3 DNA follows: TGTGCCAGCAGTGGCGGGACAGGCGGCCTAAATGAAAAACTGTTTTTT. The variable domain in full, with the rest retrieved from reference TRBV2 and TRBJ1-4, is EPEVTQTPSHQVTQMGQEVILRCVPISNHLYFYWYRQILGQKVEFLVSFYNNEISEKSEIFDDQFSVERPDGSNFTLKIRSTKLEDSAMYFCASSGGTGGLNEKLFFGSGTQLSVL.

The chain has TRBV29-1 and TRBJ2-2, with no clear D. This CDR3 is 14 amino acids long. V gave up 7 bases and J gave up 4 bases, with 16 bases separating them. The germline V gene has CDR1 SQVTM and CDR2 ANQGSEA. CDR3 bases: TGCAGCGCACACGACGGAATAACCACCGGGGAGCTGTTTTTT. Encoded protein: CSAHDGITTGELFF.

With regard to this clone: The same CDR3 arises from other DNA sequences in this sample as well. CDR3 protein: CASSILAGGYGYTF. The DNA of the CDR3 is TGTGCCAGTAGTATCCTCGCCGGGGGCTATGGCTACACCTTC. This chain links TRBV19 with TRBJ1-2, with D maybe TRBD1 (5 bases). The CDR3 has 14 residues. Germline V gives CDR1 LNHDA, CDR2 SQIVND (reference sequence). Trimming shortened V by 3 bases and J by 4 bases, and 12 bases separated the two germline ends.

The chain combines TRBV30 with TRBJ1-3, with 10 nucleotides matching TRBD1. Germline V gene lookup returns CDR1 GTSNPN and CDR2 SVGIG (reference sequence). With 5 bases clipped from V and 0 bases from J, the junction kept 1 base outside the gene matches. The CDR3 spans 14 residues. CDR3 coding DNA: TGTGCCTGGGGGACAGGGGCCTCTGGAAACACCATATATTTT. This gives the protein CAWGTGASGNTIYF.

This chain links TRBV7-2 with TRBJ2-7; 8 positions match TRBD1. Germline trimming cut 5 bases from V and 11 bases from J; bases unmatched to any gene: 14. The length of the CDR3 is 14 residues. Germline CDR1 is SGHTA and CDR2 is FQGNSA. CDR3: CASSTSATGDEEYF. The CDR3 DNA is TGTGCCAGCAGCACCTCTGCGACAGGGGATGAGGAGTACTTC.

V and J are TRBV5-8 and TRBJ1-1, with no clear D. Trimming cost V 0 bases and J 4 bases, with 13 bases left between them. CDR1 is SGHTS and CDR2 is YDEGEE in the germline V gene. The CDR3 totals 15 residues. The DNA of the CDR3 is TGTGCCAGCAGCTTGGCCAAGGGTGCCAGCACTGAAGCTTTCTTT. Encoded protein: CASSLAKGASTEAFF.

A few counts support this clone. V is TRBV11-2 and J is TRBJ1-1, with D uncertain. Germline-derived CDR1 and CDR2 are SGHAT and FQNNGV. The CDR3 spans 13 residues. V lost 1 base, J lost 6 bases, and 9 bases lay in between. The CDR3 nucleotides read TGTGCCAGCAGCTTAGCCCTGCCTGCTGAAGCTTTCTTT. This encodes CASSLALPAEAFF. The whole variable domain, filled in from reference TRBV11-2 and TRBJ1-1, reads EAGVAQSPRYKIIEKRQSVAFWCNPISGHATLYWYQQILGQGPKLLIQFQNNGVVDDSQLPKDRFSAERLKGVDSTLKIQPAKLEDSAVYLCASSLALPAEAFFGQGTRLTVV.

V is TRBV5-1 and J is TRBJ1-3; 10 bases match TRBD1. Trimming at V came to 3 bases and at J to 0 bases, leaving 9 bases not matched to a gene. CDR3 size: 18 residues. Germline V lookup: CDR1 SGHRS, CDR2 YFSETQ. The CDR3 here is CASSSGTGALFSGNTIYF. The CDR3 nucleotides are TGCGCCAGCAGCTCCGGGACAGGGGCCCTTTTCTCTGGAAACACCATATATTTT.

The chain couples TRBV2 to TRBJ2-7, with 8 bases lining up with TRBD2. The germline CDR1 and CDR2 sequences are SNHLY and FYNNEI. CDR3 size: 15 residues. V trimming: 0 bases; J trimming: 1 base; junction bases outside the gene matches: 2. Written as DNA, the CDR3 is TGTGCCAGCAGTGAAGCGAGCGGGAGTTCCTACGAGCAGTACTTC. Its translation: CASSEASGSSYEQYF. Complete variable domain (other parts from reference TRBV2 and TRBJ2-7): EPEVTQTPSHQVTQMGQEVILRCVPISNHLYFYWYRQILGQKVEFLVSFYNNEISEKSEIFDDQFSVERPDGSNFTLKIRSTKLEDSAMYFCASSEASGSSYEQYFGPGTRLTVT.

The sample holds a few counts of this clone. This chain connects TRBV10-1 to TRBJ1-1; 7 nucleotides agree with TRBD1. J was trimmed by 10 bases and V by 8 bases; bases with no gene match: 31. The germline gives CDR1 WNHNN, CDR2 SYGVQD (reference sequence). The CDR3 spans 19 residues. The CDR3, as DNA: TGCGCCAGCCCTTGGCAGGGGCGATGCTATAAACAGGGGCACGGGGGAGCTTTCTTT. It codes for CASPWQGRCYKQGHGGAFF.

The rearrangement joins TRBV9 to TRBJ2-2; 13 bases match TRBD2. CDR1 and CDR2 (germline): SGDLS, YYNGEE. Trimming took 1 base from V and 0 from J; bases not matched to a gene: 3. This CDR3 region has 18 residues. Here the CDR3 DNA reads TGTGCCAGCAGCGTATCTACTAGCGGGGGGGCGAACACCGGGGAGCTGTTTTTT. Translating it yields CASSVSTSGGANTGELFF. Combining the CDR3 with reference TRBV9 and TRBJ2-2 gives the whole variable domain DSGVTQTPKHLITATGQRVTLRCSPRSGDLSVYWYQQSLDQGLQFLIQYYNGEERAKGNILERFSAQQFPDLHSELNLSSLELGDSALYFCASSVSTSGGANTGELFFGEGSRLTVL.

CDR3 protein: CASSEAAGTSGRGGYEQYF. CDR3 bases: TGTGCCAGCAGTGAAGCGGCCGGGACTAGCGGGAGGGGGGGCTACGAGCAGTACTTC. The chain joins TRBV2 to TRBJ2-7; 16 bases line up with TRBD2. The CDR3 length is 19 residues. CDR1 and CDR2 from the germline V gene are SNHLY and FYNNEI. The V gene end was trimmed by 0 bases and the J gene end by 3 bases; junction bases not matched to a gene: 8.

This rearrangement joins TRBV6-1 to TRBJ1-5; no clear D gene. CDR3 size: 13 residues. Deletions cut 0 bases from V and 7 bases from J, with 7 bases between. CDR1 is MNHNS, CDR2 SASEGT, per germline. CDR3 protein: CASSEAGSQPQHF. The CDR3 nucleotides read TGTGCCAGCAGTGAAGCAGGGTCCCAGCCCCAGCATTTT.

The CDR3 DNA follows: TGCAGCGTTGGGACCGGGACACGAAAATACAATACGCAGTATTTT. Translation: CSVGTGTRKYNTQYF. The chain is built from TRBV29-1 and TRBJ2-3, with D perhaps TRBD1 (6 bases). The CDR3 consists of 15 residues. Germline loops: CDR1 SQVTM, CDR2 ANQGSEA. V gave up 4 bases and J gave up 7 bases, with 21 bases separating them.

The chain joins TRBV5-4 to TRBJ2-7; tentatively, D is TRBD1 (5 bases). V was pared by 5 bases and J by 1 base, with 10 bases between. The CDR3 runs to 13 residues. Germline V CDR1 and CDR2: SGHNT, YYREEE (reference sequence). CDR3 in DNA: TGTGCCAGCAGGTCGACAGAGTCCTACGAGCAGTACTTC. Translating gives CASRSTESYEQYF.

This chain links TRBV7-9 with TRBJ2-7; 11 nucleotides line up with TRBD2. CDR1 and CDR2 (germline): SEHNR, FQNEAQ (reference sequence). The junction had 14 bases not matched to a gene; V was cut back by 5 bases and J by 2 bases. The CDR3 contains 18 residues. In DNA form, the CDR3 reads TGTGCCAGCAGCCCGTTGATTAGCGGGAGGGCGGTCCCCTACGAGCAGTACTTC. Protein product: CASSPLISGRAVPYEQYF.

The rearrangement joins TRBV5-1 to TRBJ1-2, with 9 positions matching TRBD1. The length of the CDR3 is 17 residues. CDR1 and CDR2 from the germline V gene are SGHRS and YFSETQ. V dropped 4 bases and J dropped 0; count of bases not matched to a gene: 10. This CDR3 reads CASSTGWDRAPNYGYTF. The CDR3, as DNA: TGCGCCAGCAGCACAGGCTGGGACAGGGCTCCTAACTATGGCTACACCTTC.

The chain uses TRBV19 and TRBJ2-3, with TRBD2 identical over 7 bases. Per the germline V gene, CDR1 is LNHDA and CDR2 is SQIVND (reference sequence). The CDR3 length is 13 residues. V lost 6 bases and J lost 9; bases outside the gene matches: 9. The CDR3 reads CASSQTTGGTQYF. The CDR3 nucleotides are TGTGCCAGTAGCCAAACCACCGGGGGGACGCAGTATTTT.

The V gene is TRBV10-1, the J gene TRBJ1-5; D is undetermined. Germline V CDR1 and CDR2: WNHNN, SYGVQD (reference sequence). The CDR3 has 13 residues. Trimming stripped 3 bases from V and 3 bases from J, with 6 bases between. CDR3 nucleotides: TGCGCCAGCAGTGATGGCCTCAATCAGCCCCAGCATTTT. Its translation is CASSDGLNQPQHF.